This is a list of T cell receptor beta chains from one sample in a study of early T cells in non-severe SARS-CoV-2 infection. TCRdb re-called the 5' RACE reads with MiXCR, one entry per CDR3 protein. The sample shows roughly 80,000 distinct CDR3 sequences, about 16% of them seen only once. Sequencing was done on a sample of whole blood. The receptor set was obtained from an adult who was a healthcare worker with PCR-confirmed SARS-CoV-2 infection or an uninfected control (not recorded which). Both conserved end residues are part of each CDR3. D genes are given only for firm matches. Some rows mark clone size as missing; the rest say once, few, many or name a class of expanded clone.

clone size: few; V gene: TRBV19; J gene: TRBJ2-7; D gene: .; CDR3 DNA: TGTGCCAGTAGTATAGCGGGGGCCCTCAGTGGCGAGCAGTACTTC; CDR3 protein: CASSIAGALSGEQYF
clone size: .; V gene: TRBV27; J gene: TRBJ1-2; D gene: .; CDR3 DNA: TGTGCCAGCAGTCACTGGGGCGGAACTAACTATGGCCACACCTTC; CDR3 protein: CASSHWGGTNYGHTF
clone size: many; V gene: TRBV4-1; J gene: TRBJ2-3; D gene: TRBD2; CDR3 DNA: TGCGCCAGCAGCCAAGATCCTCAGACTAGCGGTAGCACAGATACGCAGTATTTT; CDR3 protein: CASSQDPQTSGSTDTQYF
clone size: .; V gene: TRBV24-1; J gene: TRBJ2-1; D gene: .; CDR3 DNA: TGTGCCACCAGCCGGGGCTCCTACAATGAGCAGTTCTTC; CDR3 protein: CATSRGSYNEQFF
clone size: many; V gene: TRBV6-5; J gene: TRBJ2-7; D gene: .; CDR3 DNA: TGTGCCAGCAGTTACTCTTCCAGGGGCGAGCAGTACTTC; CDR3 protein: CASSYSSRGEQYF
clone size: few; V gene: TRBV12-3/TRBV12-4; J gene: TRBJ2-2; D gene: .; CDR3 DNA: TGTGCCAGCAGTTTCGGGACTTCGAGCGGGGAGCTGTTTTTT; CDR3 protein: CASSFGTSSGELFF
clone size: few; V gene: TRBV29-1; J gene: TRBJ2-1; D gene: TRBD1; CDR3 DNA: TGCAGCGTCGAATATGGACAGGGGGCGAACAATGAGCAGTTCTTC; CDR3 protein: CSVEYGQGANNEQFF
clone size: few; V gene: TRBV28; J gene: TRBJ2-1; D gene: TRBD2; CDR3 DNA: TGTGCCAGCAGTTTTAGCCCCGGGACTAGCGAAGCCAGGAATGAGCAGTTCTTC; CDR3 protein: CASSFSPGTSEARNEQFF
clone size: few; V gene: TRBV5-1; J gene: TRBJ2-7; D gene: TRBD2; CDR3 DNA: TGCGCCAGCAGCTTGGTAGCGGGAGGGCCATCCTACGAGCAGTACTTC; CDR3 protein: CASSLVAGGPSYEQYF
clone size: .; V gene: TRBV7-6; J gene: TRBJ2-5; D gene: .; CDR3 DNA: TGTGCCAGCAGCCCTGGGGCAGAGACCCAGTACTTC; CDR3 protein: CASSPGAETQYF